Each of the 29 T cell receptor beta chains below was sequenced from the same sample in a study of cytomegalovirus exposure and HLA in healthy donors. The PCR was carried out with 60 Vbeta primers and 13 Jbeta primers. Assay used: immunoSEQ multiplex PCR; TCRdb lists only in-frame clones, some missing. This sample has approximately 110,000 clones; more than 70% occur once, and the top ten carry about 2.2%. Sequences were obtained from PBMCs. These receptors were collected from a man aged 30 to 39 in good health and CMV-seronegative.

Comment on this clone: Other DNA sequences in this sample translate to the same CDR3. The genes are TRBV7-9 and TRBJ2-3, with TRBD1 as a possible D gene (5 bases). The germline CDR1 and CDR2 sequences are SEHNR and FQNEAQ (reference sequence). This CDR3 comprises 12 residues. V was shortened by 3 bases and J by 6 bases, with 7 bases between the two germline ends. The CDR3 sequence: CASSFGADTQYF. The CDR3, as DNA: TGTGCCAGCAGCTTTGGGGCGGATACGCAGTATTTT.

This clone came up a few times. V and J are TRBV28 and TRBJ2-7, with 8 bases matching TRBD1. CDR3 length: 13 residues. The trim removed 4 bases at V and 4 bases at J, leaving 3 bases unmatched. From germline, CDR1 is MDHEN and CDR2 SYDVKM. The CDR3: CASSSGDRYEQYF. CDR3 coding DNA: TGTGCCAGCAGTTCCGGGGACAGGTACGAGCAGTACTTC.

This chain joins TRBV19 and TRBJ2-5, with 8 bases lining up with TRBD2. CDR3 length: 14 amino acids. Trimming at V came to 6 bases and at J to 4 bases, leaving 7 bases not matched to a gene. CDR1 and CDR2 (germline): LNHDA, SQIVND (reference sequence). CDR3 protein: CASRTVAGPETQYF. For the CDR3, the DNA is TGTGCCAGTAGGACCGTAGCGGGACCAGAGACCCAGTACTTC. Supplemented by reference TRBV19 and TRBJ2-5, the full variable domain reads DGGITQSPKYLFRKEGQNVTLSCEQNLNHDAMYWYRQDPGQGLRLIYYSQIVNDFQKGDIAEGYSVSREKKESFPLTVTSAQKNPTAFYLCASRTVAGPETQYFGPGTRLLVL.

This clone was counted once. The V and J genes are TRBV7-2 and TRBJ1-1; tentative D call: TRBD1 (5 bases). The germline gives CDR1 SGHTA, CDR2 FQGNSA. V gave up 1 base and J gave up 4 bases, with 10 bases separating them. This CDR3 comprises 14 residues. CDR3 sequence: CASSLVRGTTEAFF. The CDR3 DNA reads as TGTGCCAGCAGCTTAGTCCGGGGGACCACTGAAGCTTTCTTT.

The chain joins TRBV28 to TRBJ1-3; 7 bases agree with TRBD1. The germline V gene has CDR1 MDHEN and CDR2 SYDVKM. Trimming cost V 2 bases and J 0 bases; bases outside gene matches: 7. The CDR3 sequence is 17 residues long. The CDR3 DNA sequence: TGTGCCAGCAGTTTAGGGAAAAACAGGGGCTCTGGAAACACCATATATTTT. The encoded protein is CASSLGKNRGSGNTIYF.

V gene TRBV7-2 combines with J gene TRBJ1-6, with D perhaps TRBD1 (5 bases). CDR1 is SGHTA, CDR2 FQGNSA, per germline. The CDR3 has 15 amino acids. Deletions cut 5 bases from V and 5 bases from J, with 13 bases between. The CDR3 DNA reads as TGTGCCAGCAGCCGCCAGGGTATACATAATTCACCCCTCCACTTT. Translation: CASSRQGIHNSPLHF.

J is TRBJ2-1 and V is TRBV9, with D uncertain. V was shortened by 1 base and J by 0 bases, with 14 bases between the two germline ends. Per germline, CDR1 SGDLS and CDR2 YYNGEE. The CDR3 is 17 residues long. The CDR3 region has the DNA TGTGCCAGCAGCGTAACTGCGACTTCGAGCTCCTACAATGAGCAGTTCTTC. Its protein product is CASSVTATSSSYNEQFF. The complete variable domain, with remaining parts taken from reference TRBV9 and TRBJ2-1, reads DSGVTQTPKHLITATGQRVTLRCSPRSGDLSVYWYQQSLDQGLQFLIQYYNGEERAKGNILERFSAQQFPDLHSELNLSSLELGDSALYFCASSVTATSSSYNEQFFGPGTRLTVL.

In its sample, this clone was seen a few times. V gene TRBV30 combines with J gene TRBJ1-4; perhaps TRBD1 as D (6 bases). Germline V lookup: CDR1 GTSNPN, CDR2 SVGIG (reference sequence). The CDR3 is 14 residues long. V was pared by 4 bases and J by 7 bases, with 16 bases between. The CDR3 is CAWTRGGRGEKLFF. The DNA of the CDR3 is TGTGCCTGGACCCGAGGGGGACGAGGTGAAAAACTGTTTTTT.

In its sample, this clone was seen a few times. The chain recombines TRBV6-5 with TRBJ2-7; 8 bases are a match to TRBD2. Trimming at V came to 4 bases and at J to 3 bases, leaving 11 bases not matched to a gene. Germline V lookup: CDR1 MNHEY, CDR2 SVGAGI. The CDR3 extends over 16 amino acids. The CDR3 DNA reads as TGTGCCAGCAGTTTGAAAGCGGGAGAGGGAGGCTACGAGCAGTACTTC. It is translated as CASSLKAGEGGYEQYF.

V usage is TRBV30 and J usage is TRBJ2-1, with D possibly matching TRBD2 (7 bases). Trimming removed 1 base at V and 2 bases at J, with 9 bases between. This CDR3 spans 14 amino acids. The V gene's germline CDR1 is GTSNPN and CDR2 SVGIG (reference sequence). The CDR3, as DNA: TGTGCCTGGAGTGCCGGGGGGCCCTACAATGAGCAGTTCTTC. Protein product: CAWSAGGPYNEQFF. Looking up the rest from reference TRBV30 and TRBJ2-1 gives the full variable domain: SQTIHQWPATLVQPVGSPLSLECTVEGTSNPNLYWYRQAAGRGLQLLFYSVGIGQISSEVPQNLSASRPQDRQFILSSKKLLLSDSGFYLCAWSAGGPYNEQFFGPGTRLTVL.

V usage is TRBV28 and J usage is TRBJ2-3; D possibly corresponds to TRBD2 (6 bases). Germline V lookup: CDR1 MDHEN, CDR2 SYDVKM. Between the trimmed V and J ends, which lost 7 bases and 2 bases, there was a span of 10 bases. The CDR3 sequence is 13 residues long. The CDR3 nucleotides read TGTGCCAGCATGGGCGGGGACACAGATACGCAGTATTTT. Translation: CASMGGDTDTQYF.

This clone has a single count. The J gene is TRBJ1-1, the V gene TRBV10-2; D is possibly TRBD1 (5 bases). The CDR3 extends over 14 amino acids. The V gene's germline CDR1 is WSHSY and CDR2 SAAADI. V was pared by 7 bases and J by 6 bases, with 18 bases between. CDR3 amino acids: CASIPGLSYAEAFF. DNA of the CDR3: TGCGCCAGCATACCGGGACTTTCTTACGCTGAAGCTTTCTTT.

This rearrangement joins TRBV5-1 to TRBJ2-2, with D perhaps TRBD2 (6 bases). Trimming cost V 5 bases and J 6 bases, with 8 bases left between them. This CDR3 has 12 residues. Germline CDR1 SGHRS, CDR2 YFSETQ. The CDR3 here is CASREGSGELFF. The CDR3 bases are TGCGCCAGCAGGGAGGGATCCGGGGAGCTGTTTTTT. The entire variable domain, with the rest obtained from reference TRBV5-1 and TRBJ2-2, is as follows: KAGVTQTPRYLIKTRGQQVTLSCSPISGHRSVSWYQQTPGQGLQFLFEYFSETQRNKGNFPGRFSGRQFSNSRSEMNVSTLELGDSALYLCASREGSGELFFGEGSRLTVL.

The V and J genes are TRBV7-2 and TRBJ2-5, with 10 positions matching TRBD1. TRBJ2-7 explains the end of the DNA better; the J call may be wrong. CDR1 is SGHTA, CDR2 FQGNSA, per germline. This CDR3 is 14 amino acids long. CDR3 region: CASSSTGGPYEQYF. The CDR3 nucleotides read TGTGCCAGCAGCTCGACAGGGGGCCCCTACGAGCAGTACTTC.

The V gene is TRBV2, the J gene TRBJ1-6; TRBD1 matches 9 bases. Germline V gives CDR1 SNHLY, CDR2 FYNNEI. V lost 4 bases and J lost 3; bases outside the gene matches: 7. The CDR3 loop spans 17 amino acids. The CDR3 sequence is CASSVGGQGGYNSPLHF. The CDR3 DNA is TGTGCCAGCAGTGTTGGGGGACAGGGCGGCTATAATTCACCCCTCCACTTT.

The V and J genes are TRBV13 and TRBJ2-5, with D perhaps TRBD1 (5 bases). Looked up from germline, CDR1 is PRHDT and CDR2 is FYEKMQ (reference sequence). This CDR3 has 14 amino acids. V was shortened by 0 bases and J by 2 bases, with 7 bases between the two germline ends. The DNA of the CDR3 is TGTGCCAGCAGCTTAGGACGACAGCAAGAGACCCAGTACTTC. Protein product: CASSLGRQQETQYF.

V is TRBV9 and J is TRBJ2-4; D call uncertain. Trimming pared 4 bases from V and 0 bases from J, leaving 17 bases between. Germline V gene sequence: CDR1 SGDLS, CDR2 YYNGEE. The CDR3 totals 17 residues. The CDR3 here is CASSSPFSALAKNIQYF. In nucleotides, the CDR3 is TGTGCCAGCAGCTCCCCCTTCTCCGCGCTAGCCAAAAACATTCAGTACTTC.

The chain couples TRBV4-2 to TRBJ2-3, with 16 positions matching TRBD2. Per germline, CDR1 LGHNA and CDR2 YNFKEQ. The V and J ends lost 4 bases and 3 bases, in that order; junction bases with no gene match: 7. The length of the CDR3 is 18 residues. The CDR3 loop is CASSLGTSGRAWTDTQYF. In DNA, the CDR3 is TGTGCCAGCAGCCTCGGGACTAGCGGGAGGGCCTGGACAGATACGCAGTATTTT.

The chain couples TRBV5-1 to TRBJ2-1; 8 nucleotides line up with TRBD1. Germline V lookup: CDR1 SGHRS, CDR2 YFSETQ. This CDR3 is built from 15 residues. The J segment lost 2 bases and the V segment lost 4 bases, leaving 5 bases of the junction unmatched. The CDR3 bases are TGCGCCAGCAGCACGGGACAGGTTGCCTACAATGAGCAGTTCTTC. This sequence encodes CASSTGQVAYNEQFF.

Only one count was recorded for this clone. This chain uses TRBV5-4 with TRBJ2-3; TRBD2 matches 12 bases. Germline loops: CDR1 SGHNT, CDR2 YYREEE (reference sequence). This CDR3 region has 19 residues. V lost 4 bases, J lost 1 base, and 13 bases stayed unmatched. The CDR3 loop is CASSPTTSGRPIRTDTQYF. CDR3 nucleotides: TGTGCCAGCAGCCCTACGACTAGCGGGAGACCCATCCGCACAGATACGCAGTATTTT. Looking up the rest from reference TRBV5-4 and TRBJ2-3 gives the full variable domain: ETGVTQSPTHLIKTRGQQVTLRCSSQSGHNTVSWYQQALGQGPQFIFQYYREEENGRGNFPPRFSGLQFPNYSSELNVNALELDDSALYLCASSPTTSGRPIRTDTQYFGPGTRLTVL.

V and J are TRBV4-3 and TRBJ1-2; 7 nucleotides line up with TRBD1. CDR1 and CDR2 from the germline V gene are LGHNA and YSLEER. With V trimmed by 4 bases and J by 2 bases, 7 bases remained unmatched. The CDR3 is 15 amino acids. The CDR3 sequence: CASSLSTGSNYGYTF. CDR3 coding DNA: TGCGCCAGCAGCCTATCGACAGGGTCCAACTATGGCTACACCTTC.

The CDR3 region has the DNA TGTGCCAGCAGCCAAGAAATGCGGGGACCGTCTAGCTCCTACGAGCAGTACTTC. This encodes CASSQEMRGPSSSYEQYF. This chain connects TRBV4-2 to TRBJ2-7; D perhaps matches TRBD2 (6 bases). V lost 0 bases and J lost 0, with 18 bases in between. CDR3 length equals 18 residues. Germline V gene lookup returns CDR1 LGHNA and CDR2 YNFKEQ.

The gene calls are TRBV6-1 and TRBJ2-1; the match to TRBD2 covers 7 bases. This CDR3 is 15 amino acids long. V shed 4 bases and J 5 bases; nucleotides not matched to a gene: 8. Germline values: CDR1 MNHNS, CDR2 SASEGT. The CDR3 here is CASSGTSAGNNEQFF. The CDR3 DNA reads TGTGCCAGCAGTGGAACTAGCGCGGGCAACAATGAGCAGTTCTTC.

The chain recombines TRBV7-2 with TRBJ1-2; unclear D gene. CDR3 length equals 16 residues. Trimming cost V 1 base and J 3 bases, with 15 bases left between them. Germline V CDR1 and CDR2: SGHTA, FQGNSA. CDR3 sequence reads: CASSLGGAGKDYGYTF. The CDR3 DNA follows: TGTGCCAGCAGCTTAGGGGGTGCGGGGAAGGACTATGGCTACACCTTC.

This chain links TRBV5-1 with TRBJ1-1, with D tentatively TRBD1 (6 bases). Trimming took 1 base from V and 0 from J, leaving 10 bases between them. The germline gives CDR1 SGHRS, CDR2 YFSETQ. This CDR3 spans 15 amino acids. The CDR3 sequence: CASSLLDSMNTEAFF. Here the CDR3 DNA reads TGCGCCAGCAGCTTGCTGGACAGCATGAACACTGAAGCTTTCTTT. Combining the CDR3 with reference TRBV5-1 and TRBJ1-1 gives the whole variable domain KAGVTQTPRYLIKTRGQQVTLSCSPISGHRSVSWYQQTPGQGLQFLFEYFSETQRNKGNFPGRFSGRQFSNSRSEMNVSTLELGDSALYLCASSLLDSMNTEAFFGQGTRLTVV.

The chain's CDR3 is CASSPWDRVQETQYF. Here the CDR3 DNA reads TGTGCCAGCTCACCATGGGACAGGGTCCAAGAGACCCAGTACTTC. This rearrangement joins TRBV18 to TRBJ2-5, with TRBD1 identical over 9 bases. Per germline, CDR1 KGHSH and CDR2 LQKENI. Trimming at V came to 2 bases and at J to 1 base, leaving 2 bases not matched to a gene. The CDR3 length is 15 residues.

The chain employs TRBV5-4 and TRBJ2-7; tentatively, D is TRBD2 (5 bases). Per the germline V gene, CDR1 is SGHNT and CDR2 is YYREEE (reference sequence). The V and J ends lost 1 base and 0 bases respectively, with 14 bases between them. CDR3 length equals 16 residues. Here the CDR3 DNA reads TGTGCCAGCAGCTTGAAAGAGGGCTCAAGCTCCTACGAGCAGTACTTC. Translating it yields CASSLKEGSSSYEQYF.

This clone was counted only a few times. CDR3 sequence (DNA): TGTGCCAGCAGTAATGGGGGCAGGGGTAACGAAAAACTGTTTTTT. Translated, it gives CASSNGGRGNEKLFF. The chain combines TRBV28 with TRBJ1-4, with D tentatively TRBD1 (6 bases). Trimming left V 5 bases short and J 8 bases short, with 18 bases between. Germline loops: CDR1 MDHEN, CDR2 SYDVKM. CDR3 length equals 15 residues.

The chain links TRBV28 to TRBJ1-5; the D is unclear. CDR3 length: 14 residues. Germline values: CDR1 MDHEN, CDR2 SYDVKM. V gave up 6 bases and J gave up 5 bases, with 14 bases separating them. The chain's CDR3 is CASSSPKRYQPQHF. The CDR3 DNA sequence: TGTGCCAGCAGCTCTCCGAAACGGTATCAGCCCCAGCATTTT.